This T cell receptor (beta chain) appears in the sequencing data of a study of blood T cell repertoires in COVID-19. CDR1 MDHEN and CDR2 SYDVKM come from the germline V gene. CDR3 length equals 17 residues. V was pared by 6 bases and J by 5 bases, with 16 bases of the junction left unmatched. The table came from immunoSEQ multiplex PCR; TCRdb's copy has only in-frame clones and leaves some out. The data hold over 200,000 clones, with 87% observed a single time. This receptor was identified in a man between 40 and 49 years old with active or convalescent COVID-19. The rearrangement links TRBV28 to TRBJ2-5; 9 bases are a match to TRBD1. The sample consisted of peripheral blood. DNA of the CDR3: TGTGCCAGCAGACCTCACCACAGGGGGCAAATACGGGAGACCCAGTACTTC. Translating it yields CASRPHHRGQIRETQYF.